This record covers a single T cell receptor (beta chain). This sample is part of a study of cytomegalovirus exposure and HLA in healthy donors. PCR involved 60 Vbeta and 13 Jbeta primers. Clones were sequenced by immunoSEQ multiplex PCR, and TCRdb holds only the in-frame ones, with some missing. The listing contains 170,000 or so clones. The CDR3 contains 15 residues. Trimming took 2 bases from V and 3 from J, leaving 11 bases between them. CDR1 MDHEN and CDR2 SYDVKM come from the germline V gene. The source of this sequence is a man under 40 in good health and CMV-seronegative. V and J are TRBV28 and TRBJ1-5; possible D gene TRBD1, 5 bases. The sample was PBMCs. CDR3 sequence: CASSLGRGVNQPQHF. The CDR3 coding sequence is TGTGCCAGCAGTTTAGGACGGGGGGTCAATCAGCCCCAGCATTTT.